This TCR beta chain was sequenced for a study of shared clonotypes between healthy human individuals. The trim removed 1 base at V and 1 base at J, leaving 4 bases unmatched. There are 15 residues in the CDR3. Germline V CDR1 and CDR2: SGHTS, YDEGEE. Some clones are missing from TCRdb's copy, which holds only in-frame ones; the method was immunoSEQ multiplex PCR. The data contain 750,000 to 1,000,000 clones, 92% of them seen just once; the ten biggest clones take up around 24%. Positive CCR7 selection of CD45RO-negative cells yielded the naive CD8 cells, and terminally differentiated effector memory CD45RA+ cells were excluded.

The gene calls are TRBV5-8 and TRBJ2-5; 7 nucleotides line up with TRBD1. The sample was naive CD8+ T cells sorted from blood. The sequence derives from a man younger than 45 in good health. This CDR3 reads CASSLIRDSQETQYF. The CDR3 DNA reads as TGTGCCAGCAGCTTGATCCGGGACAGCCAAGAGACCCAGTACTTC.